This T cell receptor (beta chain) was profiled in a study of CD8 T cell repertoires and HIV-1 epitope variants. Points on this clone: Its target is unknown.

The CDR3 runs 15 residues. Germline loops: CDR1 ENHRY, CDR2 SYGVKD. V was clipped by 4 bases and J by 6 bases; unmatched bases: 5. Some clones are missing from TCRdb's copy, which holds only in-frame ones; the method was immunoSEQ multiplex PCR. Here the sample spans some 6,800 clones, more than 60% being singletons. This clonotype was obtained from a male donor with HIV. Sequenced input: cultured CD8+ T cells derived from PBMCs. The chain recombines TRBV10-3 with TRBJ2-7, with 14 bases fitting TRBD2. The CDR3 spells CAISGGLAGVGEQYF. The CDR3 bases are TGTGCCATCAGTGGGGGACTAGCGGGAGTGGGCGAGCAGTACTTC.